This T cell receptor (beta chain) was recovered during a study of cytomegalovirus exposure and HLA in healthy donors. The CDR3 totals 15 residues. The germline gives CDR1 LNHDA, CDR2 SQIVND (reference sequence). Trimming removed 0 bases at V and 7 bases at J, with 13 bases between. This table comes from immunoSEQ multiplex PCR, and its TCRdb copy is limited to in-frame clones, with some not included. The table has about 140,000 clones, 85% to 90% seen once. This receptor was identified in a woman younger than 30 in good health and CMV-seropositive. The specimen sequenced was PBMCs. The rearrangement joins TRBV19 to TRBJ2-1, with TRBD2 as a possible D gene (6 bases). CDR3 sequence: CASSIDTRLANEQFF. The DNA for the CDR3 is TGTGCCAGTAGTATAGATACTCGGCTAGCGAATGAGCAGTTCTTC. Supplemented by reference TRBV19 and TRBJ2-1, the full variable domain reads DGGITQSPKYLFRKEGQNVTLSCEQNLNHDAMYWYRQDPGQGLRLIYYSQIVNDFQKGDIAEGYSVSREKKESFPLTVTSAQKNPTAFYLCASSIDTRLANEQFFGPGTRLTVL.